The text below deals with one T cell receptor beta chain. Its antigen is currently unknown. This record comes from a study of tumor-infiltrating lymphocytes in primary liver carcinoma. Study-wide background: Per sample, productive TCRbeta reads numbered roughly 3.65 to 7.13 million, similar across tissue types.

TCR beta cDNA was prepared out of roughly 450 ng total RNA by means of a constant-region primer. For TCR beta, libraries were produced by three nested multiplex PCR rounds using slightly modified ARM-PCR. Use of TRBV1-TRBV30 forward primers with a C-beta reverse primer characterized the first two PCR rounds, which lasted 10 cycles each. In TCRdb, the multiplex PCR reads were re-called with MiXCR into one record per CDR3 protein. The repertoire has roughly 78,000 distinct CDR3 sequences, 65% to 75% of them found once; the top ten carry approximately 13%. Whole-study results and caveats: Appearing in all five tumor regions was true of only about 7.5-25% of top clones.

CDR3 length equals 15 residues. Trimming took off 4 bases at V and 10 bases at J, with 22 bases between the two ends. From germline, CDR1 is SGHDN and CDR2 FVKESK. Unsorted bulk tissue, about 18-31 mg of it, served as the source for co-extraction of RNA and DNA. The sequenced sample was liver tumor tissue from sampling region 4. Indicated subset: tumor region T4, right-lateral pole. The chain is built from TRBV14 and TRBJ1-2; D remains ambiguous. The sequence was collected from an older woman with primary liver carcinoma and hepatitis B virus infection. CDR3 amino acids: CASSLPGKLTHDYTF. CDR3 bases: TGTGCCAGCAGCCTTCCCGGGAAGCTGACCCATGACTACACCTTC. Full variable domain (outside the CDR3, taken from reference TRBV14 and TRBJ1-2): EAGVTQFPSHSVIEKGQTVTLRCDPISGHDNLYWYRRVMGKEIKFLLHFVKESKQDESGMPNNRFLAERTGGTYSTLKVQPAELEDSGVYFCASSLPGKLTHDYTFGSGTRLTVV.